The source of this TCR beta chain is a study of T cells in Graves' hyperthyroidism and ophthalmopathy. Study-level background: Peripheral blood was collected at initial diagnosis, before any treatment.

The CDR3 is 15 amino acids. Germline values: CDR1 SGHTA, CDR2 FQGNSA. V dropped 6 bases and J dropped 3 bases, with 16 bases sitting between them. Enrolled ophthalmopathy patients presented with a Clinical Activity Score of at least 3, a NOSPECS grade of at least 4, and disease duration under 3 months. TCR beta CDR3 regions were amplified from RNA. HTBI primers were used for first-round RT-PCR of the TCR CDR3. TCRdb itself ran the multiplex PCR reads through MiXCR, one entry per CDR3 protein. Of about 640,000 distinct CDR3 sequences in the sample, around 20% are singletons; the top ten hold roughly a third. In this sample, this clonotype turned up many times.

The sequenced sample consisted of blood. The TCR was taken from a man aged 30 to 39 with Graves' ophthalmopathy. This chain connects TRBV7-2 to TRBJ2-3; no clear D. The CDR3 nucleotides are TGTGCCAGCAGGTGGGGAAGCGCGAGAACAGATACGCAGTATTTT. This gives the protein CASRWGSARTDTQYF. Together with reference TRBV7-2 and TRBJ2-3, the CDR3 gives the full variable domain: GAGVSQSPSNKVTEKGKDVELRCDPISGHTALYWYRQSLGQGLEFLIYFQGNSAPDKSGLPSDRFSAERTGGSVSTLTIQRTQQEDSAVYLCASRWGSARTDTQYFGPGTRLTVL.